The source of this TCR beta chain is a study of shared clonotypes between healthy human individuals. As processed by the authors: Junction-only sequences without quality scores were provided by ImmunoSEQ, so filtering was different. Repertoires were generated with immunoSEQ multiplex PCR, while TCRdb's copy carries only in-frame clones and drops some. Clone size and V and J calls were adopted from that table, with D and trimming inferred from the DNA. The table shows fewer than 650,000 clones, with around 76% occurring only once. With 1 base removed from V and 4 bases from J, the gap between germline ends came to 13 bases. The CDR3 is made up of 16 amino acids. Germline values: CDR1 SGHDN, CDR2 FVKESK. Every donor was a Caucasian adult from Nashville, Tennessee.

Sequences were obtained from PBMCs. The receptor comes from a woman aged 40 to 50 in good health. Some clones in this sample may be carry-over from other donors' samples. The V call is TRBV14, the J call TRBJ2-2; D is ambiguous. The CDR3 DNA reads TGTGCCAGCAGCCAAGCGAGTTCCTTGGCCACCGGGGAGCTGTTTTTT. Encoded protein: CASSQASSLATGELFF. Based on the CDR3 plus reference TRBV14 and TRBJ2-2, the full variable domain is EAGVTQFPSHSVIEKGQTVTLRCDPISGHDNLYWYRRVMGKEIKFLLHFVKESKQDESGMPNNRFLAERTGGTYSTLKVQPAELEDSGVYFCASSQASSLATGELFFGEGSRLTVL.